This TCR beta chain was found in a study of blood T cell repertoires in COVID-19. The wider study: Samples came from the United States, Italy and Spain, spanning acute and convalescent COVID-19. From T cells, B-cell-depleted T cells, or PBMCs came the material, which was cDNA or gDNA.

CDR1 is SGHNT and CDR2 is YENEEA in the germline V gene. The V end lost 1 base, the J end lost 1 base, and 9 bases lay between the germline ends. The CDR3 is made up of 15 amino acids. In the study's own analysis: Nucleated cell number was recorded as an estimate derived from reference gene primer amplification. Clones were read by immunoSEQ multiplex PCR, and TCRdb kept only the in-frame ones, dropping some. The V and J calls and the clone size are those of that table, but D and trimming were determined from the DNA. The sample includes tens of thousands of clones, about nine tenths of them seen just once.

The sequence derives from a human donor in a cohort sampled during active COVID-19. The specimen sequenced was peripheral blood. This chain links TRBV11-3 with TRBJ2-3, with D tentatively TRBD2 (5 bases). The DNA of the CDR3 is TGTGCCAGCAGCTTAGGGGTCGGGGGCACAGATACGCAGTATTTT. As protein: CASSLGVGGTDTQYF.